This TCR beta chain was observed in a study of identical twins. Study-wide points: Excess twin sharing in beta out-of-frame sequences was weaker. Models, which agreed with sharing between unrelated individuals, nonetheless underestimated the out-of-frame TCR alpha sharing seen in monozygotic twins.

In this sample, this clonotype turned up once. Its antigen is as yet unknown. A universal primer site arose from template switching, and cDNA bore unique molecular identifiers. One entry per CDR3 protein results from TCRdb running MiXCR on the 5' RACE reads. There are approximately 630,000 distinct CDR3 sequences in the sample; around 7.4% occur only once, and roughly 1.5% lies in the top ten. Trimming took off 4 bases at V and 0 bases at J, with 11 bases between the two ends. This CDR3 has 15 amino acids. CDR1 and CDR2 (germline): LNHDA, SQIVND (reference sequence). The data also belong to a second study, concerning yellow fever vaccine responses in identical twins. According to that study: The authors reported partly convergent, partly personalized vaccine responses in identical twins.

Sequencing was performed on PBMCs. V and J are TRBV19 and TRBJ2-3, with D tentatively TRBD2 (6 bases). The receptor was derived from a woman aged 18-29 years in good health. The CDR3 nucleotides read TGTGCCAGTAGTAGGGTTGGGGGGAGCACAGATACGCAGTATTTT. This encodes CASSRVGGSTDTQYF. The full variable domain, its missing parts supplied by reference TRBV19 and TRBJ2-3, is DGGITQSPKYLFRKEGQNVTLSCEQNLNHDAMYWYRQDPGQGLRLIYYSQIVNDFQKGDIAEGYSVSREKKESFPLTVTSAQKNPTAFYLCASSRVGGSTDTQYFGPGTRLTVL.